This record looks at one T cell receptor beta chain sequence and its context. No antigen is known for it. There are no base qualities to consult, and no much larger clone falls within one base. V loses 0 bases of germline sequence and J loses 10 bases, and the interval between the two ends is 11 bases. The CDR3 covers 13 residues, taking in both the cysteine and the phenylalanine. Just the 39-base CDR3 DNA is kept, in frame starting at base 1. The germline V gene specifies SGDLS as CDR1 and YYNGEE as CDR2. The trial excluded patients who had a history of autoimmune disease or were on systemic immunosuppression. Peripheral blood for TCR sequencing was collected from all dose cohorts at baseline, on cycle 4 day 1, and on cycle 7 day 1. Samples came from an open-label, multicenter, first-in-human phase I dose-escalation trial of ivuxolimab. Adults with locally advanced or metastatic melanoma, renal cell carcinoma, hepatocellular carcinoma or head and neck squamous cell carcinoma were enrolled in the trial. Before TCR sequencing, CD4+ T cells and CD8+ T cells were sorted from peripheral blood as separate populations.

These data belong to a study of OX40 agonist ivuxolimab in advanced cancers. Notes on the research overall: Ivuxolimab was a fully human IgG2 agonistic monoclonal antibody targeting the costimulatory receptor OX40 (CD134). Three dose-escalation patients achieved partial responses, one with hepatocellular carcinoma and two with cutaneous melanoma. The paper describes the monotherapy dose-escalation part (N of about 54 patients) of the phase I trial of ivuxolimab. The point of sequencing TCRbeta in the periphery was to test whether ivuxolimab changed TCR sequence diversity and drove clonal T-cell expansion. Of the approximately 50 dose-escalation patients, hepatocellular carcinoma was present in about 20, melanoma in some 15, renal cell carcinoma in 9 and head and neck cancer in 9. Intravenous ivuxolimab was administered to patients every 2 weeks at six dose levels: 0.01, 0.1, 0.3, 1.5, 3 and 10 mg/kg. The dose-escalation cohort was about 83% male with a mean age of about 60 years, ranging from roughly 20 to 80. Patients were allowed to have had prior anti-PD-1, anti-PD-L1 or anti-CTLA-4 therapy, and around two fifths of the dose-escalation patients had been treated with checkpoint inhibitors.

For sequencing of the TCRbeta CDR3 region, genomic DNA was extracted from the sorted cells. The immunoSEQ Assay was used for sequencing of TCRbeta CDR3 regions. In TCRdb, the immuneACCESS table is reduced to in-frame sequences with V and J assigned. These tables do not hold every clone; where another copy was compared, an unresolved V gene accounts for under half, and the others remain unexplained. Present in this sample are around 90,000 clones, about nine tenths of which were seen just once. The ten largest clones take up about 0.29% of the sample. Broad study findings and their caveats: At doses from 0.1 to 3.0 mg/kg, clonal expansion was seen in both CD4+ and CD8+ blood T cells between baseline and week 6. After ivuxolimab, CD8+ T cells had more expanded clones than CD4+ T cells on average. Antigen specificity was not determined for the clonally expanded peripheral T cells. Low levels of normalized T-cell clonal expansion were also seen in some nonresponding patients. Partial responders in the 0.1-3.0 mg/kg groups had among the lowest normalized peripheral clonal expansion, especially among CD8+ T cells.

This sequence originates from an adult with an advanced solid tumor such as melanoma, head and neck, liver or kidney cancer. The chain is encoded by TRBV9 joined to TRBJ2-1; the D gene identity is not certain. The source was CD4+ or CD8+ T cells sorted from blood, collected in a trial of the OX40 agonist ivuxolimab. The sequence in DNA is TGTGCCAGCAGCGTAGCGGATCGGGCCGAGCAGTTCTTC. Its translation is CASSVADRAEQFF. This CDR3, with the reference TRBV9 and TRBJ2-1 proteins standing in past its ends, gives the full variable domain DSGVTQTPKHLITATGQRVTLRCSPRSGDLSVYWYQQSLDQGLQFLIQYYNGEERAKGNILERFSAQQFPDLHSELNLSSLELGDSALYFCASSVADRAEQFFGPGTRLTVL.